This entry describes one T cell receptor beta chain. The sample is drawn from a study of shared clonotypes between healthy human individuals. Background on the study: Researchers drew samples from a couple of women and a few men aged 18 to 49.

The method was immunoSEQ multiplex PCR; TCRdb's version includes in-frame clones alone and lacks a portion of them. The sample lists under 350,000 clones, around 87% occurring once. The V and J ends lost 2 bases and 2 bases, in that order; junction bases with no gene match: 1. In germline, CDR1 is SGHDN, CDR2 FVKESK. This CDR3 is 14 amino acids long. V and J are TRBV14 and TRBJ1-2; TRBD1 matches 8 bases. The TCR was taken from a man aged 18 to 35 in good health. The sample was memory CD8+ T cells sorted from blood. The subset denotes: CD45RO+ cells pooled with CCR7-negative TemRA cells. The DNA for the CDR3 is TGTGCCAGCAGCCAACGGGACAGGAACTATGGCTACACCTTC. It translates to CASSQRDRNYGYTF.